A single sample is the source of the 12 T cell receptor beta chains below, sequenced in a study of blood T cell repertoires in COVID-19. Method: immunoSEQ multiplex PCR; TCRdb's copy keeps in-frame clones and lacks some. The sample holds about 230,000 clones, around nine tenths seen once. The sample was PBMCs or T cells enriched from blood (not recorded which). These receptors all come from a woman in her thirties with acute COVID-19.

This chain links TRBV28 with TRBJ1-2; 7 bases line up with TRBD1. V was pared by 4 bases and J by 3 bases, with 14 bases of the junction left unmatched. Germline CDR1 MDHEN, CDR2 SYDVKM. This CDR3 is built from 17 residues. The CDR3, as DNA: TGTGCCAGCAGTTCCCCTTACGCCGACAGGGTGCACTATGGCTACACCTTC. Protein product: CASSSPYADRVHYGYTF.

V and J are TRBV27 and TRBJ2-5, with 8 bases fitting TRBD2. CDR1 is MNHEY and CDR2 is SMNVEV in the germline V gene (reference sequence). The CDR3 has 14 residues. V lost 5 bases, J lost 2 bases, and 4 bases stayed unmatched. The DNA of the CDR3 is TGTGCCAGCAGTCCCGGGACTAGACAAGAGACCCAGTACTTC. Its protein product is CASSPGTRQETQYF.

The J gene is TRBJ1-2, the V gene TRBV5-5; the match to TRBD1 covers 7 bases. Germline V gives CDR1 SGHKS, CDR2 YYEKEE (reference sequence). This CDR3 spans 14 amino acids. V shed 2 bases, J shed 2 bases, and the junction held 3 bases outside the gene matches. The CDR3 protein is CASSFGTENYGYTF. DNA of the CDR3: TGTGCCAGCAGCTTTGGGACAGAAAACTATGGCTACACCTTC.

CDR3 DNA: TGTGCCAGCAGCTCAAGGGGGGGGGCAGATACGCAGTATTTT. It encodes CASSSRGGADTQYF. The chain employs TRBV5-4 and TRBJ2-3; a possible D gene is TRBD2 (7 bases). Germline V CDR1 and CDR2: SGHNT, YYREEE (reference sequence). The CDR3 consists of 14 residues. The V and J ends lost 3 bases and 4 bases respectively, with 12 bases between them.

V gene TRBV11-2 combines with J gene TRBJ1-6; 8 positions agree with TRBD1. V lost 5 bases, J lost 0 bases, and 3 bases stayed unmatched. The germline V gene has CDR1 SGHAT and CDR2 FQNNGV. This CDR3 region has 16 residues. The CDR3: CASSRTGSSYNSPLHF. CDR3 coding DNA: TGTGCCAGCAGCCGGACAGGGAGCTCCTATAATTCACCCCTCCACTTT.

The genes are TRBV5-1 and TRBJ1-3; D uncertain. Germline V lookup: CDR1 SGHRS, CDR2 YFSETQ. Trimming shortened V by 0 bases and J by 1 base, and 8 bases separated the two germline ends. CDR3 length: 15 amino acids. CDR3 amino acids: CASSLARGSGNTIYF. The CDR3 bases are TGCGCCAGCAGCTTGGCACGGGGATCTGGAAACACCATATATTTT.

This chain links TRBV6-5 with TRBJ2-1, with D maybe TRBD1 (6 bases). Trimming removed 7 bases at V and 7 bases at J, with 17 bases between. Looked up from germline, CDR1 is MNHEY and CDR2 is SVGAGI. The CDR3 totals 14 residues. The CDR3 loop reads CASIWRPGENEQFF. DNA for the CDR3: TGTGCCAGCATATGGAGGCCAGGGGAAAATGAGCAGTTCTTC.

The genes are TRBV19 and TRBJ1-5; possibly TRBD1 for D (6 bases). This CDR3 spans 14 amino acids. V lost 3 bases, J lost 4 bases, and 10 bases lay in between. CDR1 is LNHDA, CDR2 SQIVND, per germline (reference sequence). CDR3 bases: TGTGCCAGTAGTATTCAGGGGTTTAATCAGCCCCAGCATTTT. Its translation is CASSIQGFNQPQHF. Complete variable domain (other parts from reference TRBV19 and TRBJ1-5): DGGITQSPKYLFRKEGQNVTLSCEQNLNHDAMYWYRQDPGQGLRLIYYSQIVNDFQKGDIAEGYSVSREKKESFPLTVTSAQKNPTAFYLCASSIQGFNQPQHFGDGTRLSIL.

This chain's CDR3 is CAISEVPGSGTEAFF. The CDR3 bases are TGTGCCATCAGTGAGGTCCCGGGGTCGGGGACTGAAGCTTTCTTT. V gene TRBV10-3 combines with J gene TRBJ1-1; no firm D call. Per the germline V gene, CDR1 is ENHRY and CDR2 is SYGVKD. Trimming pared 2 bases from V and 5 bases from J, leaving 15 bases between. The length of the CDR3 is 15 residues.

This chain joins TRBV2 and TRBJ1-4; 7 positions match TRBD1. V shed 1 base and J 6 bases; nucleotides not matched to a gene: 5. CDR1 and CDR2 (germline): SNHLY, FYNNEI. The CDR3 consists of 15 residues. The CDR3: CASSEGPDRDEKLFF. The CDR3 DNA sequence: TGTGCCAGCAGTGAAGGGCCCGACAGGGATGAAAAACTGTTTTTT.

The J gene is TRBJ1-2, the V gene TRBV28; D remains unclear. The CDR3 extends over 14 amino acids. V lost 5 bases to trimming and J lost 7 bases, with 17 bases between them. CDR1 and CDR2 from the germline V gene are MDHEN and SYDVKM. The CDR3 bases are TGTGCCAGCAGTACTACGAACTTGGCGCGTGGCTACACCTTC. Its translation is CASSTTNLARGYTF.

The J gene is TRBJ2-5, the V gene TRBV30; 16 bases map to TRBD2. The trim removed 0 bases at V and 3 bases at J, leaving 10 bases unmatched. This CDR3 contains 19 residues. Germline-derived CDR1 and CDR2 are GTSNPN and SVGIG (reference sequence). The CDR3 bases are TGTGCCTGGAGTGTACCCCGCACCGGGACTAGCGGGGGGGAAGAGACCCAGTACTTC. Its protein is CAWSVPRTGTSGGEETQYF.